This T cell receptor beta chain was observed in a study of regulatory T cells in long-lasting Graves disease. Study-level findings and limits: There was favoring of TRBV28, TRBJ1-2 and TRBJ2-5 in persistent disease.

Assembly of TCR beta libraries relied on iRepertoire HTBI primers together with Arm-PCR of CDR3 regions. TCRdb re-derived calls from the multiplex PCR reads in MiXCR, one entry per CDR3 protein. This table holds 300,000 to 400,000 distinct CDR3 sequences, 15% to 20% found once. Time point given: newly diagnosed GD, antithyroid drugs for less than 3 months. Extracted PBMC RNA gave rise to the TCR library. CDR3 length: 14 residues. Trimming removed 2 bases at V and 8 bases at J, with 10 bases between. Per the germline V gene, CDR1 is MNHEY and CDR2 is SMNVEV (reference sequence). This clonotype was observed many times. As yet, its antigen is unknown.

The chain employs TRBV27 and TRBJ1-6; D is unresolved. This TCR was recovered from a female donor with Graves disease. Sequenced material: peripheral blood mononuclear cells (PBMCs), taken at new diagnosis, from a patient treated with antithyroid drugs. CDR3 nucleotides: TGTGCCAGCAGTTTAGGGCCGAGGGATTCACCCCTCCACTTT. Amino acid sequence: CASSLGPRDSPLHF.